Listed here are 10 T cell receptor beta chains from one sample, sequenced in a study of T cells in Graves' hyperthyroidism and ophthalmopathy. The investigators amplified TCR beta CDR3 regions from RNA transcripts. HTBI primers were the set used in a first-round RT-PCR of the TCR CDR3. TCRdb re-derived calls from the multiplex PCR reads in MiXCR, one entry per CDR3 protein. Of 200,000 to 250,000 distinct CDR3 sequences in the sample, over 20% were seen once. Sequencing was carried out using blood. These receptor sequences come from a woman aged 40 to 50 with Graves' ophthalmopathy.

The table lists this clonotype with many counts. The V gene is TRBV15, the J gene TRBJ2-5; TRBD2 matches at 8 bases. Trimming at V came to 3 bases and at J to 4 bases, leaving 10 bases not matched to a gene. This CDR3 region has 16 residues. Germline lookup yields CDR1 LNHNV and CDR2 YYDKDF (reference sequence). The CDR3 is CATSRERWTSTETQYF. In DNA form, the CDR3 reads TGTGCCACCAGCAGGGAGAGATGGACTAGCACAGAGACCCAGTACTTC.

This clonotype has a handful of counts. The DNA of the CDR3 is TGTGCCAGCAGTTATTCGGCAGGGCCCACTGAAGCTTTCTTT. It is translated as CASSYSAGPTEAFF. V and J are TRBV6-2 or TRBV6-3 and TRBJ1-1, with D perhaps TRBD1 (5 bases). The CDR3 extends over 14 amino acids. Germline values: CDR1 MNHEY, CDR2 SVGEGT. The V gene lost 3 bases and the J gene lost 4 bases, with 12 bases spanning the gap.

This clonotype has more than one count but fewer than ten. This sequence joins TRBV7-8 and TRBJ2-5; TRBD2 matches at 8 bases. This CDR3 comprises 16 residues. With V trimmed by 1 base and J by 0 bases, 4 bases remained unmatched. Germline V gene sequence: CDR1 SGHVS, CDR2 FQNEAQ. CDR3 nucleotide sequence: TGTGCCAGCAGCTTAGTGGCTAGCGGGTACCAAGAGACCCAGTACTTC. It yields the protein CASSLVASGYQETQYF.

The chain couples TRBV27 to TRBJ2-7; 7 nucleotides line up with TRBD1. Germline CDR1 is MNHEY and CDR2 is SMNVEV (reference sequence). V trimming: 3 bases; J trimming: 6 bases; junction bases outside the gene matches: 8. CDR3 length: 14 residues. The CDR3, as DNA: TGTGCCAGCAGTTTTCCGGGACAGCTACGCGAGCAGTACTTC. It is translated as CASSFPGQLREQYF.

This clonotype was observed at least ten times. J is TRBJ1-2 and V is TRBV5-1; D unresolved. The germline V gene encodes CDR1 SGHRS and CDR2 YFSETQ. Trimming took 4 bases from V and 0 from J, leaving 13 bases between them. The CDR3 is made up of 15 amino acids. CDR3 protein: CASSQQKAPNYGYTF. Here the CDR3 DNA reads TGCGCCAGCAGCCAACAGAAAGCTCCTAACTATGGCTACACCTTC.

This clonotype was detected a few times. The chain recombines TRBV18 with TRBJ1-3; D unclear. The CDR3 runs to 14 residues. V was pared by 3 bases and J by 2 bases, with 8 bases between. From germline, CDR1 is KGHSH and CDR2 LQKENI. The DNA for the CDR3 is TGTGCCAGCTCACCCCCAGTGGCTGGAAACACCATATATTTT. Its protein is CASSPPVAGNTIYF.

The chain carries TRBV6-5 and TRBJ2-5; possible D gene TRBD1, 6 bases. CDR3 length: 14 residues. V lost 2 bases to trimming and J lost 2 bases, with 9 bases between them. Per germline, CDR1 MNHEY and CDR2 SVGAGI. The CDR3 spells CASSYGGRQETQYF. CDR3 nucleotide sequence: TGTGCCAGCAGTTACGGGGGCAGACAAGAGACCCAGTACTTC.

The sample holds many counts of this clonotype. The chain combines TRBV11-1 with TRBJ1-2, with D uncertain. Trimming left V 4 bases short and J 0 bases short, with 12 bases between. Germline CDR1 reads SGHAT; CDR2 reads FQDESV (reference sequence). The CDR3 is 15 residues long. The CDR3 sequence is CASSSDGKANYGYTF. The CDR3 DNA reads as TGTGCCAGCAGCTCGGACGGAAAAGCTAACTATGGCTACACCTTC.

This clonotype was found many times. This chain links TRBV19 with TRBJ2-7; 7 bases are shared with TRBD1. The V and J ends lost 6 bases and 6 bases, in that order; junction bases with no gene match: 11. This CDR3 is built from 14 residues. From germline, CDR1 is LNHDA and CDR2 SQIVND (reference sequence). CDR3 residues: CASRRQGSLGEQYF. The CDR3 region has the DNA TGTGCCAGTAGGAGACAGGGCTCCCTGGGCGAGCAGTACTTC.

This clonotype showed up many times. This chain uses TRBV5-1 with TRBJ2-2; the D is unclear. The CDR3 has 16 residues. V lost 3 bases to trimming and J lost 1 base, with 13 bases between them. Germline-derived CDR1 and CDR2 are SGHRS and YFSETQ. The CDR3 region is CASSSPQDQNTGELFF. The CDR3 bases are TGCGCCAGCAGCTCGCCCCAGGACCAGAACACCGGGGAGCTGTTTTTT.